This T cell receptor beta chain was observed in a study of blood T cell repertoires in COVID-19. In the study overall: From the United States, Italy and Spain came samples of acute and convalescent COVID-19. Sources were T cells, B-cell-depleted T cells, or PBMCs; the material itself was cDNA or gDNA.

How the authors handled the data: The assay estimated nucleated cells by amplifying reference gene primers. Produced via immunoSEQ multiplex PCR; TCRdb's table is partial and in-frame only. V, J and clone size are those of that table, while D and trimming were read from the DNA. The sample comprises about 100,000 clones, just over 85% of which are singletons, and roughly 2.6% rests with the top ten. After removal of 0 bases from V and 2 bases from J, the junction contained 3 bases not matched to a gene. The V gene's germline CDR1 is SGHRS and CDR2 YFSETQ. There are 16 residues in the CDR3. Sequenced: PBMCs or T cells enriched from blood (not recorded which). The V and J genes are TRBV5-1 and TRBJ2-1, with 9 bases aligning to TRBD2. The sequence was collected from a woman between 50 and 59 years old who had recovered from COVID-19. CDR3 region: CASSLVSSGTYNEQFF. DNA for the CDR3: TGCGCCAGCAGCTTGGTGTCTAGCGGGACCTACAATGAGCAGTTCTTC. Based on the CDR3 plus reference TRBV5-1 and TRBJ2-1, the full variable domain is KAGVTQTPRYLIKTRGQQVTLSCSPISGHRSVSWYQQTPGQGLQFLFEYFSETQRNKGNFPGRFSGRQFSNSRSEMNVSTLELGDSALYLCASSLVSSGTYNEQFFGPGTRLTVL.